This T cell receptor (beta chain) is drawn from a study of T-cell reconstitution after alpha-beta-depleted transplantation in children. For TCRbeta, the library was prepared with unique molecular identifiers. TCRdb re-called the PCR reads through MiXCR, storing one row per CDR3 protein. Of about 250,000 distinct CDR3 sequences in the sample, more than 20% were seen once. Trimming left V 3 bases short and J 9 bases short, with 18 bases between. In germline, CDR1 is MDHEN, CDR2 SYDVKM. CDR3 size: 14 residues. This clonotype was seen a handful of times. Its specificity is unknown. Overall study findings and caveats: Several hundred rapidly expanded clones from non-depleted graft cells reportedly supplied alpha-beta T cells about two months post-transplant. Once a year had passed after transplant, T-cell counts and diversity came mostly from newly produced T cells. Several patients had high TCRbeta diversity at day 60; it came from surviving recipient T cells and thymic progenitors.

The source is a female patient between 2 and 10 years old who had a stem cell transplant for congenital amegakaryocytic thrombocytopenia, so the T cells may come from the graft donor. The chain couples TRBV28 to TRBJ2-7; D is possibly TRBD1 (6 bases). Material: PBMCs, mostly from graft donor cells, obtained 360 days after TCRalphabeta/CD19-depleted stem cell transplant. CDR3 in DNA: TGTGCCAGCAGTTTTAAACAGGGCCCACACTCGCAGTACTTC. Protein sequence: CASSFKQGPHSQYF.